This entry lists 3 T cell receptor beta chains sequenced from one sample in a study of blood T cells in healthy people across ages. Next came a second PCR, run for about 6 to 12 cycles, which used a sample-barcoded 5' primer along with a J-beta primer mix. TCRdb reanalysed the 5' RACE reads using MiXCR and keeps one entry per CDR3 protein. The sample holds fewer than 750,000 distinct CDR3 sequences, roughly half seen once. The source material was blood. All receptors derive from a woman older than 75 in good health.

The sample holds many counts of this clonotype. The chain couples TRBV24-1 to TRBJ2-1, with TRBD2 identical over 7 bases. After removal of 9 bases from V and 4 bases from J, the junction contained 11 bases not matched to a gene. Germline V gene sequence: CDR1 KGHDR, CDR2 SFDVKD. The CDR3 is 15 amino acids. CDR3 amino acids: CATGVYSGQYNEQFF. CDR3 DNA sequence: TGTGCCACCGGTGTTTATAGCGGGCAGTACAATGAGCAGTTCTTC.

This clonotype was seen many times. The gene calls are TRBV20-1 and TRBJ1-2; D is undetermined. Germline values: CDR1 DFQATT, CDR2 SNEGSKA (reference sequence). The CDR3 is 12 amino acids. Trimming stripped 0 bases from V and 1 base from J, with 3 bases between. CDR3 region: CSARDNNYGYTF. CDR3 nucleotides: TGCAGTGCTAGAGACAATAACTATGGCTACACCTTC.

The gene calls are TRBV20-1 and TRBJ1-1; TRBD1 matches at 8 bases. With 3 bases clipped from V and 6 bases from J, the junction kept 3 bases outside the gene matches. CDR1 and CDR2 from the germline V gene are DFQATT and SNEGSKA (reference sequence). CDR3 length: 12 amino acids. The CDR3 region has the DNA TGCAGTGCTAGCAGGGGGCGTGCTGAAGCTTTCTTT. Its protein is CSASRGRAEAFF.